This passage covers 27 T cell receptor beta chains from one sample sequenced in a study of T cell repertoires in cytomegalovirus infection. No antigens are known for them. MiXCR, run by TCRdb on the reads, gives a single entry per CDR3 protein. Here the sample spans hundreds of thousands of distinct CDR3 sequences, about 39% being singletons. Material: cultured PBMCs, obtained from culture after CMV antigen stimulation. The receptors shown here come from a human donor in good health (CMV status not recorded). Some clones in this sample may be carry-over from other donors' samples.

This clonotype showed up many times. The V gene is TRBV7-2, the J gene TRBJ2-5; TRBD2 might be the D (7 bases). From germline, CDR1 is SGHTA and CDR2 FQGNSA. The CDR3 covers 14 residues. V lost 5 bases, J lost 4 bases, and 14 bases lay in between. CDR3 coding DNA: TGTGCCAGCAGCCAAGGGGGGGGCAGAGAGACCCAGTACTTC. Its protein product is CASSQGGGRETQYF.

V gene TRBV11-2 combines with J gene TRBJ1-6; D perhaps matches TRBD1 (6 bases). The CDR3 is 14 residues long. CDR1 and CDR2 (germline): SGHAT, FQNNGV. V lost 5 bases and J lost 13, with 18 bases in between. CDR3 region: CASSLKGGRAPLHF. CDR3 nucleotide sequence: TGTGCCAGCAGCCTAAAGGGGGGTCGAGCGCCCCTCCACTTT.

The chain links TRBV28 to TRBJ2-7, with D unclear. CDR3 length: 14 residues. CDR1 MDHEN and CDR2 SYDVKM come from the germline V gene. With 6 bases removed from V and 5 bases from J, the gap between germline ends came to 17 bases. CDR3 sequence (DNA): TGTGCCAGCAGCAAGGGCGACTTCCCGGACGAGCAGTACTTC. It is translated as CASSKGDFPDEQYF.

This clonotype was recorded a few times. An end of the junction does not agree with germline; a read error may underlie this. The chain employs TRBV4-3 and TRBJ2-1; TRBD2 might be the D (7 bases). The germline V gene encodes CDR1 LGHNA and CDR2 YSLEER. This CDR3 contains 15 residues. The CDR3 DNA sequence: TGCGCCAGCAGCCAAGATCTTGTTTCGAGGGGGGGGAGAGTCTTC. Its protein is CASSQDLVSRGGRVF.

This sequence joins TRBV12-3 or TRBV12-4 and TRBJ1-1; unclear D gene. V dropped 6 bases and J dropped 2 bases, with 16 bases sitting between them. The CDR3 runs 15 residues. The CDR3 sequence: CASRLPGRLNTEAFF. The CDR3 bases are TGTGCCAGCAGGCTGCCGGGAAGACTTAACACTGAAGCTTTCTTT.

The rearrangement uses TRBV23-1 and TRBJ1-5; D is ambiguous. TRBV23-1 is recorded as an ORF, its role being uncertain. Trimming shortened V by 7 bases and J by 7 bases, and 14 bases separated the two germline ends. This CDR3 comprises 13 residues. This CDR3 reads CASITRIIQPQHF. The CDR3 DNA reads TGCGCCAGCATTACCCGGATAATCCAGCCCCAGCATTTT.

The CDR3 region is CASSLAMGLVPDTQYF. The CDR3 nucleotides are TGTGCCAGCAGCTTAGCTATGGGACTAGTTCCAGATACGCAGTATTTT. This rearrangement joins TRBV7-8 to TRBJ2-3, with 8 bases lining up with TRBD2. Per the germline V gene, CDR1 is SGHVS and CDR2 is FQNEAQ. The CDR3 sequence is 16 residues long. The V gene end was trimmed by 0 bases and the J gene end by 4 bases; junction bases not matched to a gene: 6.

The V and J genes are TRBV6-6 and TRBJ2-5; D is perhaps TRBD1 or TRBD2 (5 bases each). The CDR3 extends over 14 amino acids. V was trimmed by 5 bases and J by 9 bases, leaving 19 bases between them. The germline gives CDR1 MNHNY, CDR2 SVGAGI (reference sequence). Here the CDR3 reads CASSMGPRVISQYF. CDR3 DNA: TGTGCCAGCAGTATGGGACCAAGGGTTATCTCCCAGTACTTC.

This chain links TRBV12-3 or TRBV12-4 with TRBJ2-5, with D perhaps TRBD2 (6 bases). With 3 bases removed from V and 5 bases from J, the gap between germline ends came to 16 bases. This CDR3 spans 15 amino acids. The CDR3 here is CASSFTLVGGETQYF. The CDR3 DNA reads as TGTGCCAGCAGTTTCACACTCGTGGGGGGTGAGACCCAGTACTTC.

This clonotype was observed a few times. The CDR3: CASSLDSRGLNQPQHF. CDR3 in DNA: TGTGCCAGCAGCTTAGATTCGAGAGGGCTCAATCAGCCCCAGCATTTT. The gene calls are TRBV7-8 and TRBJ1-5; D remains ambiguous. The CDR3 has 16 residues. Trimming shortened V by 1 base and J by 3 bases, and 13 bases separated the two germline ends. The germline V gene has CDR1 SGHVS and CDR2 FQNEAQ.

The gene calls are TRBV15 and TRBJ2-3, with D possibly matching TRBD1 (5 bases). This CDR3 has 13 residues. Trimming took off 7 bases at V and 6 bases at J, with 14 bases between the two ends. The germline V gene encodes CDR1 LNHNV and CDR2 YYDKDF (reference sequence). CDR3 coding DNA: TGTGCCACCAAGGGGTTTTACCTCGATACGCAGTATTTT. Protein: CATKGFYLDTQYF.

This clonotype was detected a few times. V is TRBV18 and J is TRBJ1-6, with TRBD1 as a possible D gene (5 bases). Germline lookup yields CDR1 KGHSH and CDR2 LQKENI. Trimming pared 2 bases from V and 7 bases from J, leaving 15 bases between. The CDR3 has 16 amino acids. The CDR3 DNA is TGTGCCAGCTCACCAAACCGCGGGGGTTACAATTCACCCCTCCACTTT. Its translation: CASSPNRGGYNSPLHF.

This clonotype was observed a handful of times. The rearrangement links TRBV11-2 to TRBJ2-3; no clear D gene. Germline V gene sequence: CDR1 SGHAT, CDR2 FQNNGV. V was shortened by 1 base and J by 7 bases, with 12 bases between the two germline ends. The CDR3 consists of 14 residues. DNA of the CDR3: TGTGCCAGCAGCTTAGCCTCTGATATTAATACGCAGTATTTT. Translated, it gives CASSLASDINTQYF.

This clonotype was found a few times. The J gene is TRBJ2-1, the V gene TRBV2, with no clear D. Germline V gene sequence: CDR1 SNHLY, CDR2 FYNNEI. The CDR3 has 14 residues. V lost 4 bases and J 4 bases, leaving 11 bases between the germline ends. Here the CDR3 DNA reads TGTGCCAGCAGTGTGTCGACGGTTTACAATGAGCAGTTCTTC. Translating it yields CASSVSTVYNEQFF.

The rearrangement joins TRBV10-2 to TRBJ2-3; possibly TRBD1 or TRBD2 for D (5 bases each). Germline loops: CDR1 WSHSY, CDR2 SAAADI. V was shortened by 9 bases and J by 8 bases, with 21 bases between the two germline ends. This CDR3 has 14 residues. CDR3 protein: CASRDPRGDGTQYF. CDR3 coding DNA: TGCGCCAGTCGGGACCCTCGGGGAGATGGTACGCAGTATTTT.

This rearrangement joins TRBV12-3 or TRBV12-4 to TRBJ2-7; 9 positions agree with TRBD1. After removal of 6 bases from V and 2 bases from J, the junction contained 11 bases not matched to a gene. The CDR3 sequence is 16 residues long. CDR3 sequence: CASSPSGTGRTYEQYF. The CDR3 nucleotides are TGTGCCAGCAGCCCCTCCGGGACAGGGAGAACCTACGAGCAGTACTTC.

The sample holds one count of this clonotype. The CDR3 is CASTPGGAGFATEAFF. The CDR3 DNA follows: TGTGCCAGCACCCCCGGGGGGGCAGGGTTTGCCACTGAAGCTTTCTTT. The rearrangement joins TRBV12-3 or TRBV12-4 to TRBJ1-1; the D gene is possibly TRBD1 (6 bases). This CDR3 spans 16 amino acids. Trimming pared 7 bases from V and 4 bases from J, leaving 22 bases between.

This clonotype came up a few times. V and J are TRBV7-2 and TRBJ1-1, with 8 bases lining up with TRBD1. There are 14 residues in the CDR3. Trimming took 1 base from V and 6 from J; bases not matched to a gene: 4. The germline V gene encodes CDR1 SGHTA and CDR2 FQGNSA. In nucleotides, the CDR3 is TGTGCCAGCAGCTTAGGGACAGGGAGTGCTGAAGCTTTCTTT. Translated: CASSLGTGSAEAFF.

V and J are TRBV15 and TRBJ1-1; no reliable D call. This CDR3 is built from 16 residues. Trimming took off 9 bases at V and 1 base at J, with 21 bases between the two ends. The germline V gene encodes CDR1 LNHNV and CDR2 YYDKDF (reference sequence). The CDR3 loop reads CATTGKPIQPNTEAFF. In DNA form, the CDR3 reads TGTGCCACAACCGGGAAGCCCATACAGCCGAACACTGAAGCTTTCTTT.

This clonotype has a handful of counts. The gene calls are TRBV19 and TRBJ2-3; D perhaps matches TRBD2 (7 bases). CDR3 length: 13 residues. V gave up 10 bases and J gave up 2 bases, with 13 bases separating them. Germline lookup yields CDR1 LNHDA and CDR2 SQIVND (reference sequence). CDR3 sequence reads: CAIGGGTTDTQYF. Here the CDR3 DNA reads TGTGCCATAGGGGGGGGTACCACAGATACGCAGTATTTT.

The V call is TRBV15, the J call TRBJ2-2, with 10 bases identical to TRBD2. V lost 0 bases and J lost 2; bases outside the gene matches: 6. Germline V gives CDR1 LNHNV, CDR2 YYDKDF (reference sequence). The CDR3 runs to 18 residues. CDR3: CATSRDLRTSGNTGELFF. The CDR3 bases are TGTGCCACCAGCAGAGATCTTAGGACTAGCGGAAACACCGGGGAGCTGTTTTTT. Looking up the rest from reference TRBV15 and TRBJ2-2 gives the full variable domain: DAMVIQNPRYQVTQFGKPVTLSCSQTLNHNVMYWYQQKSSQAPKLLFHYYDKDFNNEADTPDNFQSRRPNTSFCFLDIRSPGLGDTAMYLCATSRDLRTSGNTGELFFGEGSRLTVL.

This CDR3 is CASSPDGGTGANVLTF. The CDR3 nucleotides are TGTGCCAGCAGCCCAGATGGGGGTACTGGGGCCAACGTCCTGACTTTC. J is TRBJ2-6 and V is TRBV7-2; perhaps D is TRBD1 or TRBD2 (5 bases each). The CDR3 covers 16 residues. The germline CDR1 and CDR2 sequences are SGHTA and FQGNSA. Deletions cut 5 bases from V and 2 bases from J, with 13 bases between. The full variable domain, rest sourced from reference TRBV7-2 and TRBJ2-6, is GAGVSQSPSNKVTEKGKDVELRCDPISGHTALYWYRQSLGQGLEFLIYFQGNSAPDKSGLPSDRFSAERTGGSVSTLTIQRTQQEDSAVYLCASSPDGGTGANVLTFGAGSRLTVL.

This clonotype has at least ten counts. The chain joins TRBV7-2 to TRBJ2-1; D is possibly TRBD1 (6 bases). The CDR3 is 13 residues long. Germline-derived CDR1 and CDR2 are SGHTA and FQGNSA. Trimming cost V 7 bases and J 0 bases, with 7 bases left between them. The CDR3: CASNRVSYNEQFF. The CDR3 DNA sequence: TGTGCCAGCAACAGGGTCTCCTACAATGAGCAGTTCTTC.

This clonotype has only one observation. The V and J genes are TRBV7-9 and TRBJ1-1; no clear D. Trimming shortened V by 1 base and J by 6 bases, and 6 bases separated the two germline ends. In germline, CDR1 is SEHNR, CDR2 FQNEAQ (reference sequence). This CDR3 has 12 residues. The CDR3 bases are TGTGCCAGCAGCTTAGGGGCTGCTGAAGCTTTCTTT. It yields the protein CASSLGAAEAFF. Supplemented by reference TRBV7-9 and TRBJ1-1, the full variable domain reads DTGVSQNPRHKITKRGQNVTFRCDPISEHNRLYWYRQTLGQGPEFLTYFQNEAQLEKSRLLSDRFSAERPKGSFSTLEIQRTEQGDSAMYLCASSLGAAEAFFGQGTRLTVV.

This chain joins TRBV12-3 or TRBV12-4 and TRBJ1-1; tentatively, D is TRBD1 (5 bases). CDR3 length equals 13 residues. The V end lost 5 bases, the J end lost 5 bases, and 12 bases lay between the germline ends. CDR3 sequence reads: CASSTLTVTEAFF. The DNA for the CDR3 is TGTGCCAGCAGTACCCTGACAGTAACTGAAGCTTTCTTT.

This chain joins TRBV7-2 and TRBJ2-3, with 8 bases lining up with TRBD2. Germline lookup yields CDR1 SGHTA and CDR2 FQGNSA. Trimming removed 5 bases from V and 9 bases from J; junction bases left unmatched: 10. The CDR3 totals 14 residues. In DNA form, the CDR3 reads TGTGCCAGCAGCCAGACCGGGAGGGGGACCACGCAGTATTTT. Encoded protein: CASSQTGRGTTQYF.

This clonotype has a count of ten or more. The chain uses TRBV7-2 and TRBJ2-3; D remains ambiguous. This CDR3 contains 15 residues. Deletions cut 3 bases from V and 3 bases from J, with 13 bases between. CDR1 is SGHTA and CDR2 is FQGNSA in the germline V gene. DNA of the CDR3: TGTGCCAGCAGCTTTTTTGCCCGGCAGACAGATACGCAGTATTTT. This translates into CASSFFARQTDTQYF.